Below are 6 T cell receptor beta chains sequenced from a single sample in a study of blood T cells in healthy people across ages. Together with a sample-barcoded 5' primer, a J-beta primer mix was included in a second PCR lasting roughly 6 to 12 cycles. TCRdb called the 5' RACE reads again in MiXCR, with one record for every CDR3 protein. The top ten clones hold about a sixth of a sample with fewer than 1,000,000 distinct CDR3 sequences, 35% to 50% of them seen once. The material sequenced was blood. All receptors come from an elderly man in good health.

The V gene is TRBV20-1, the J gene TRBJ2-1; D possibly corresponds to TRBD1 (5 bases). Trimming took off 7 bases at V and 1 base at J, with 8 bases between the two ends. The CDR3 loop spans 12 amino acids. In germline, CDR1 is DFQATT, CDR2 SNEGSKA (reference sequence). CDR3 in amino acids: CSGTMSYNEQFF. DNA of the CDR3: TGCAGTGGGACAATGTCCTACAATGAGCAGTTCTTC.

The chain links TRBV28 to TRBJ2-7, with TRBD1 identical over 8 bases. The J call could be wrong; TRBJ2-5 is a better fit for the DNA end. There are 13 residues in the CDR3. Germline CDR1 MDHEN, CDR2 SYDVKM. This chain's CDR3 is CASSDRGKETQYF. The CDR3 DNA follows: TGTGCCAGCAGCGACAGGGGTAAAGAGACCCAGTACTTC.

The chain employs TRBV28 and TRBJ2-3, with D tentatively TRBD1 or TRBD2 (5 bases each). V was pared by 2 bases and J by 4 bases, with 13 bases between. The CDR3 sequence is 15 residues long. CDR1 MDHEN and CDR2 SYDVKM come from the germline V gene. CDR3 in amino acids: CASSLVGPRADTQYF. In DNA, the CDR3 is TGTGCCAGCAGTTTAGTGGGACCGCGGGCAGATACGCAGTATTTT.

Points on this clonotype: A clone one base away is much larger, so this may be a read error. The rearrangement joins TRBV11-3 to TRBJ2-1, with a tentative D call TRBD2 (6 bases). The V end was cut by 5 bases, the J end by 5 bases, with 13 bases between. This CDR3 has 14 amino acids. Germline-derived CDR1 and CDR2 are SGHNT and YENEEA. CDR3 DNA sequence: TGTGCCAGCAGCCCGACTGGCGGGAACAATGAGCAGTTCTTC. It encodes CASSPTGGNNEQFF.

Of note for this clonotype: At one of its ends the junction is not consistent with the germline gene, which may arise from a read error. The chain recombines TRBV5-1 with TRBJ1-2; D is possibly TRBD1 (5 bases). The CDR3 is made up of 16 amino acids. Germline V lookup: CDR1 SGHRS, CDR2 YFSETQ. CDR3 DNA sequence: TGCGCCAGCAGTTTGGACCTACTGGCAGGGTTTGATGGCTACACCTTC. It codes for CASSLDLLAGFDGYTF.

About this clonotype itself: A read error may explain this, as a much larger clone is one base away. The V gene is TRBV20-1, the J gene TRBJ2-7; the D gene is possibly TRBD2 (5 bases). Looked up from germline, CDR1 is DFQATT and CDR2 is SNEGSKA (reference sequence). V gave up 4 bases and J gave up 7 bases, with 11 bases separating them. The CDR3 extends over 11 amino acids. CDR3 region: CSATSEGEQYF. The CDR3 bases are TGCAGTGCTACAAGCGAGGGAGAGCAGTACTTC.